These T cell receptor beta chains were read from a single sample in a study of siplizumab effects on memory and regulatory T cells. Assay: immunoSEQ multiplex PCR; the TCRdb copy retains only in-frame clones and omits some. The sample lists around 120,000 clones; approximately 94% were seen once. Material for sequencing was non-Treg CD4+ T cells sorted from blood. Source of these receptors: a human donor in good health. The CDR3 runs from the conserved cysteine through the conserved F or W. A D gene is named only where the DNA matches it firmly. Not every row has a clone size; where given, it reads once, few, many or a size class.

V	size	J	D	DNA	CDR3
TRBV28	-	TRBJ2-7	-	TGTGCCAGCAGGACCGGGCTAGAGTACGAGCAGTACTTC	CASRTGLEYEQYF
TRBV7-7	-	TRBJ2-5	-	TGTGCCAGCAGCGTCACCTGGGAAGAGACCCAGTACTTC	CASSVTWEETQYF
TRBV5-1	-	TRBJ1-2	TRBD1	TGCGCCAGCAGCTTGGGGACAGGGACAGGGAACTATGGCTACACCTTC	CASSLGTGTGNYGYTF
TRBV18	-	TRBJ1-1	-	TGTGCCAGCTCACCACGGGTTGAGATCAACACTGAAGCTTTCTTT	CASSPRVEINTEAFF
TRBV18	-	TRBJ2-3	TRBD2	TGTGCCAGCTCACCACAGAAATCTACGGGACTAGCGGGAGGGAATACGCAGTATTTT	CASSPQKSTGLAGGNTQYF
TRBV7-2	-	TRBJ1-3	TRBD1	TGTGCCAGCAGCCCCGGGGGACAGGGTTGGGGAAACACCATATATTTT	CASSPGGQGWGNTIYF
TRBV28	-	TRBJ1-4	TRBD1	TGTGCCACACAAACAGGGGGCTTTGAAAAACTGTTTTTT	CATQTGGFEKLFF
TRBV6-1	-	TRBJ2-1	TRBD1	TGTGCCAGCAGTGTTCGTTCGACAGGGGATGGTAGAGTGCAGTTCTTC	CASSVRSTGDGRVQFF
TRBV5-1	-	TRBJ2-3	TRBD1	TGCGCCAGCAGCTTGTACGACAGGGTGGGCACAGATACGCAGTATTTT	CASSLYDRVGTDTQYF
TRBV5-5	-	TRBJ2-1	TRBD2	TGTGCCAGCAGCCGACCAGGACTAGCGGGAGTTGGGCAGTTCTTC	CASSRPGLAGVGQFF
TRBV4-1	once	TRBJ1-5	-	TGCGCCAGCAGCCAAGAACAGGGAAGAGCCAATCAGCCCCAGCATTTT	CASSQEQGRANQPQHF
TRBV18	once	TRBJ2-1	TRBD2	TGTGCCAGCTCACCACGATCAAGCGGGAGTTCCAATGAGCAGTTCTTC	CASSPRSSGSSNEQFF
TRBV5-1	-	TRBJ1-3	TRBD1	TGCGCCAGCAGCCCCACAGGGGGCTCTGGAAACACCATATATTTT	CASSPTGGSGNTIYF
TRBV9	-	TRBJ1-2	TRBD1	TGTGCCAGCAGCGTAGCAAGGGACAGATATTTAGGCTACACCTTC	CASSVARDRYLGYTF
TRBV7-8	-	TRBJ2-7	-	TGTGCCAGCAGCCAACCAAGGGGGGGGCTTGTCCACGAGCAGTACTTC	CASSQPRGGLVHEQYF
TRBV5-6	-	TRBJ2-1	TRBD2	TGTGCCAGCGCTAGCGGGGGGCAGAATGAGCAGTTCTTC	CASASGGQNEQFF
TRBV29-1	-	TRBJ2-5	TRBD1	TGCAGCGTTGATAGGGACAGGGGAAGGGAGACCCAGTACTTC	CSVDRDRGRETQYF
TRBV5-4	-	TRBJ2-7	TRBD1	TGTGCCAGCAGCCGAGGACAGGGCTACGAGCAGTACTTC	CASSRGQGYEQYF
TRBV6-5	-	TRBJ2-1	TRBD2	TGTGCCAGCAGTCCCAGTGAGCGGGGCAACAATGAGCAGTTCTTC	CASSPSERGNNEQFF
TRBV5-8	-	TRBJ2-2	TRBD1	TGTGCCAGCAGCCTCGGGCACAGGGGAACCGGGGAGCTGTTTTTT	CASSLGHRGTGELFF
TRBV6-5	-	TRBJ1-2	-	TGTGCCAGCAGTTACTCGACCGGAGTCGGCTACACCTTC	CASSYSTGVGYTF
TRBV15	-	TRBJ2-7	-	TGTGCCACCAGCAGAGAAGGGGCAGGGTCCTACGAGCAGTACTTC	CATSREGAGSYEQYF
TRBV5-1	-	TRBJ2-5	TRBD2	TGCGCCAGCAGACGGCGGGAGCACCAAGAGACCCAGTACTTC	CASRRREHQETQYF
TRBV4-3	-	TRBJ2-7	TRBD2	TGCGCCAGCAGCTTGGGGACTAGCGGGGGACGCGAGCAGTACTTC	CASSLGTSGGREQYF
TRBV6-1	-	TRBJ2-3	-	TGTGCCAGCAGTGCTGCCCGGGACTCCAGAATAAATGAGTATTTT	CASSAARDSRINEYF
TRBV2	-	TRBJ2-5	-	TGTGCCAGCAGACGGGAAGAGGGAGAGACCCAGTACTTC	CASRREEGETQYF
TRBV5-1	-	TRBJ1-1	-	TGCGCCAGCAGCACCCGAGGGGGGGCTGCTGAAGCTTTCTTT	CASSTRGGAAEAFF
TRBV7-7	once	TRBJ2-7	TRBD1	TGTGCTAGCAGCTTAGGACAGGGGGTGTCCTACGAGCAGTACTTC	CASSLGQGVSYEQYF
TRBV5-6	-	TRBJ2-1	TRBD2	TGTGCCAGCAGCCCAGCGGGACTAGAAGCAAGGCGGTTCTTC	CASSPAGLEARRFF
TRBV7-2	-	TRBJ2-1	-	TGTGCCAGCAGCGATGGGAGGGGGCTTGAGCAGTTCTTC	CASSDGRGLEQFF
TRBV20-1	once	TRBJ1-5	-	TGCAGTGCTGGGAATCAGCCCCAGCATTTT	CSAGNQPQHF
TRBV10-1	-	TRBJ2-7	-	TGCGCCAGCAGTGAGTCGAACGAGCAGTACTTC	CASSESNEQYF
TRBV5-4	-	TRBJ1-4	-	TGTGCCAGCAGCTCTGCAGGAGGGAGTGAAAAACTGTTTTTT	CASSSAGGSEKLFF
TRBV9	-	TRBJ1-2	TRBD1	TGTGCCAGCAGCGCGGGACAGCGTGGAGGCTACACCTTC	CASSAGQRGGYTF
TRBV19	-	TRBJ1-2	-	TGTGCCAGTAGTATAGGAGGGCATGAAAACTATGGCTACACCTTC	CASSIGGHENYGYTF
TRBV21-1	-	TRBJ2-6	-	TGTGCCAGCAGCCGGGACAGGTGGGACTCTGGGGCCAACGTCCTGACTTTC	CASSRDRWDSGANVLTF
TRBV7-3	-	TRBJ1-4	-	TGTGCCAGCAGCCAAGGGGGTAGTACGGGAGAAAAACTGTTTTTT	CASSQGGSTGEKLFF
TRBV19	-	TRBJ1-1	-	TGTGCCAGTAGTATCGCGCCTGGAGGGAACACTGAAGCTTTCTTT	CASSIAPGGNTEAFF
TRBV11-2	-	TRBJ2-1	-	TGTGCCAGCAGCTTGTTTTTAAATGAGCAGTTCTTC	CASSLFLNEQFF
TRBV5-1	-	TRBJ1-1	-	TGCGCCAGCAGCCTCCCGGAGCGGGGCGGCACTGAAGCTTTCTTT	CASSLPERGGTEAFF
TRBV29-1	-	TRBJ2-7	TRBD1	TGCAGCGCCGCAGGGGGCGCGTACGAGCAGTACTTC	CSAAGGAYEQYF
TRBV29-1	-	TRBJ2-7	-	TGCAGCGTTGGAGAAGGGGCCTACGAGCAGTACTTC	CSVGEGAYEQYF
TRBV9	-	TRBJ2-3	TRBD2	TGTGCCAGCAGCGCGAGCGGGGGAAGCACAGATACGCAGTATTTT	CASSASGGSTDTQYF
TRBV5-6	-	TRBJ2-1	TRBD2	TGTGCCAGCAGCTTGGTAGCGGGGGGCCTAAGCTCCTACAATGAGCAGTTCTTC	CASSLVAGGLSSYNEQFF
TRBV10-2	-	TRBJ2-7	-	TGCGCCAGCACGTGGGACTTCTCCTACGAGCAGTACTTC	CASTWDFSYEQYF
TRBV29-1	-	TRBJ2-7	TRBD1	TGCAGCGCCTTAGGACAGGTGGACTCCTACGAGCAGTACTTC	CSALGQVDSYEQYF
TRBV6-5	once	TRBJ2-1	-	TGTGCCAGCAGCCGACCTTCGAATTCCTACAATGAGCAGTTCTTC	CASSRPSNSYNEQFF
TRBV9	-	TRBJ2-7	TRBD1	TGTGCCAGCAGCGTAGACTTACAGGGGGTAAAGGAGCAGTACTTC	CASSVDLQGVKEQYF
TRBV4-1	-	TRBJ1-2	-	TGCGCCAGCAGCCCTCGGGGGGGTATAGCTAACTATGGCTACACCTTC	CASSPRGGIANYGYTF
TRBV5-4	-	TRBJ1-1	-	TGTGCCAGCAGCACCCACCCCGTGGGCGCAAGAACCGAAGCTTTCTTT	CASSTHPVGARTEAFF
TRBV5-4	-	TRBJ2-3	-	TGTGCCAGCAGCTTGACGAGGGGACGCACAGATACGCAGTATTTT	CASSLTRGRTDTQYF
TRBV5-5	-	TRBJ1-3	-	TGTGCCAGCAGCGCGGGGACTGGAAACACCATATATTTT	CASSAGTGNTIYF
TRBV5-6	-	TRBJ1-3	-	TGTGCCAGCAGCTTGACGGGGGCGGCTGGAAACACCATATATTTT	CASSLTGAAGNTIYF
TRBV5-4	-	TRBJ2-5	-	TGTGCCAGCAGCTCGGGAGGGTCAGGGGGCGGTGAGACCCAGTACTTC	CASSSGGSGGGETQYF
TRBV7-2	-	TRBJ2-2	TRBD2	TGTGCCAGCAGCATCGGGACTAGCGGGGGGGCATCCGGGGAGCTGTTTTTT	CASSIGTSGGASGELFF
TRBV11-3	-	TRBJ2-2	TRBD2	TGTGCCAGCAGCTTAGATCACGGCGGGAGCACGAACACCGGGGAGCTGTTTTTT	CASSLDHGGSTNTGELFF
TRBV18	-	TRBJ2-5	-	TGTGCCAGCTCACCATTCGAGGAATCGGGGGAGACCCAGTACTTC	CASSPFEESGETQYF
TRBV2	-	TRBJ2-1	TRBD1	TGTGCCAGCAGCGACAGGGAGACTGGTGAGCAGTTCTTC	CASSDRETGEQFF
TRBV9	-	TRBJ2-6	-	TGTGCCAGCAGCGTACTAGGGAACTCTGGGGCCAACGTCCTGACTTTC	CASSVLGNSGANVLTF